One sample yielded the 15 T cell receptor beta chains listed below, sequenced in a study of shared clonotypes between healthy human individuals. Profiling relied on immunoSEQ multiplex PCR, and the TCRdb table lists in-frame clones only, not all of them. The repertoire holds roughly 1,600,000 clones, with 98% as singletons. The sample comprised naive CD4+ T cells sorted from blood. Subset given: CD45RA+ positively selected. These receptors originate from a man aged 25 to 40 in good health.

This clone was detected once. V usage is TRBV6-5 and J usage is TRBJ2-3; TRBD1 matches at 9 bases. V was pared by 5 bases and J by 4 bases, with 7 bases of the junction left unmatched. Per the germline V gene, CDR1 is MNHEY and CDR2 is SVGAGI. The CDR3 covers 15 residues. Written as DNA, the CDR3 is TGTGCCAGCAGTACGCCGGGACAGGGTGCAGATACGCAGTATTTT. Translating gives CASSTPGQGADTQYF.

The chain recombines TRBV19 with TRBJ1-1; D is undetermined. This CDR3 has 15 residues. CDR1 is LNHDA, CDR2 SQIVND, per germline (reference sequence). Deletions cut 8 bases from V and 1 base from J, with 17 bases between. The CDR3 spells CASLGIGVENTEAFF. The CDR3 DNA sequence: TGTGCCAGTTTAGGGATTGGGGTCGAGAACACTGAAGCTTTCTTT.

V is TRBV29-1 and J is TRBJ2-7; D may be TRBD1 (6 bases). Germline V gives CDR1 SQVTM, CDR2 ANQGSEA. This CDR3 has 13 amino acids. V lost 5 bases to trimming and J lost 3 bases, with 14 bases between them. The CDR3 DNA reads TGCAGCGTTTGGCTACGGGACATCTACGAGCAGTACTTC. This translates into CSVWLRDIYEQYF.

Concerning this clone itself: Other DNA sequences of this sample code for an identical CDR3. The CDR3 bases are TGTGCCAGCAGTGCACGATACAATGAGCAGTTCTTC. It encodes CASSARYNEQFF. The chain has TRBV25-1 and TRBJ2-1; no firm D call. The CDR3 length is 12 residues. Germline CDR1 MGHDK, CDR2 SYGVNS. The V and J ends lost 4 bases and 4 bases respectively, with 5 bases between them.

The chain recombines TRBV19 with TRBJ1-1; TRBD1 aligns across 9 bases. J lost 1 base, V lost 2 bases, and 2 bases had no gene match. Germline V gene sequence: CDR1 LNHDA, CDR2 SQIVND (reference sequence). This CDR3 is 15 amino acids long. CDR3 protein: CASSIKGQGNTEAFF. The CDR3 DNA reads as TGTGCCAGTAGTATAAAGGGACAGGGGAACACTGAAGCTTTCTTT.

The genes are TRBV28 and TRBJ2-1; D may correspond to TRBD1 or TRBD2 (6 bases each). Per the germline V gene, CDR1 is MDHEN and CDR2 is SYDVKM. The CDR3 length is 15 residues. Trimming cost V 7 bases and J 0 bases, with 13 bases left between them. CDR3 DNA: TGTGCCAGCACCCAGGGGACTGGCTCCTACAATGAGCAGTTCTTC. Residues: CASTQGTGSYNEQFF.

The chain recombines TRBV9 with TRBJ2-1; TRBD1 is a possible D gene (5 bases). The CDR3 consists of 16 residues. Germline CDR1 and CDR2: SGDLS and YYNGEE. Trimming removed 0 bases at V and 4 bases at J, with 14 bases between. The CDR3 bases are TGTGCCAGCAGCGTAGAAGGAACGACAGTTTACAATGAGCAGTTCTTC. It yields the protein CASSVEGTTVYNEQFF.

The chain recombines TRBV2 with TRBJ2-1; 11 nucleotides line up with TRBD2. The CDR3 consists of 14 residues. J gave up 4 bases and V 5 bases, and 1 base lay outside the gene matches. Germline V gene data show CDR1 as SNHLY and CDR2 as FYNNEI. The CDR3 DNA reads TGTGCCAGCAGTAGACTAGCGGGATACAATGAGCAGTTCTTC. This encodes CASSRLAGYNEQFF. Filled out from reference TRBV2 and TRBJ2-1, the complete variable domain reads EPEVTQTPSHQVTQMGQEVILRCVPISNHLYFYWYRQILGQKVEFLVSFYNNEISEKSEIFDDQFSVERPDGSNFTLKIRSTKLEDSAMYFCASSRLAGYNEQFFGPGTRLTVL.

The gene calls are TRBV19 and TRBJ2-7, with D uncertain. From germline, CDR1 is LNHDA and CDR2 SQIVND (reference sequence). V lost 3 bases to trimming and J lost 1 base, with 10 bases between them. The CDR3 is made up of 14 amino acids. The CDR3 loop is CASSMSVKSYEQYF. CDR3 sequence (DNA): TGTGCCAGTAGTATGTCGGTCAAGTCCTACGAGCAGTACTTC.

The V gene is TRBV19, the J gene TRBJ1-1; D is uncertain. V shed 10 bases and J shed 1 base, with 22 bases lying between them. The CDR3 totals 16 residues. Per germline, CDR1 LNHDA and CDR2 SQIVND (reference sequence). CDR3 sequence reads: CATSRLPGVGNTEAFF. The DNA for the CDR3 is TGTGCCACCAGCCGTCTCCCCGGGGTGGGGAACACTGAAGCTTTCTTT.

J is TRBJ2-2 and V is TRBV7-8; no clear D. Between the trimmed V and J ends, which lost 5 bases and 8 bases, there was a span of 9 bases. The germline CDR1 and CDR2 sequences are SGHVS and FQNEAQ. The CDR3 spans 12 residues. CDR3 nucleotide sequence: TGTGCCAGCAGCACACCCAATGGGGAGCTGTTTTTT. Translation: CASSTPNGELFF.

This clone was seen once. The J gene is TRBJ1-3, the V gene TRBV4-3; D is unclear. The CDR3 loop spans 13 amino acids. V gave up 1 base and J gave up 4 bases, with 5 bases separating them. In germline, CDR1 is LGHNA, CDR2 YSLEER. CDR3 nucleotide sequence: TGCGCCAGCAGCCAAGGGAACGGAAACACCATATATTTT. Amino acids: CASSQGNGNTIYF.

V and J are TRBV6-7 and TRBJ2-5; 12 bases agree with TRBD2. TRBV6-7 carries the ORF label, with uncertain function. The CDR3 extends over 15 amino acids. V shed 4 bases and J 5 bases; nucleotides not matched to a gene: 5. This CDR3 reads CASSWLAGGGETQYF. The DNA of the CDR3 is TGTGCCAGCAGTTGGCTAGCGGGAGGGGGGGAGACCCAGTACTTC.

V usage is TRBV5-1 and J usage is TRBJ1-1; D may be TRBD1 (6 bases). V was pared by 0 bases and J by 4 bases, with 13 bases between. The V gene's germline CDR1 is SGHRS and CDR2 YFSETQ. The CDR3 extends over 15 amino acids. This CDR3 reads CASSLATGLSTEAFF. The CDR3 DNA reads as TGCGCCAGCAGCTTGGCCACAGGGTTGAGCACTGAAGCTTTCTTT.

This clone was found once. This chain uses TRBV19 with TRBJ2-7; 7 bases line up with TRBD1. CDR3 length: 15 amino acids. J lost 0 bases, V lost 5 bases, and 7 bases had no gene match. In germline, CDR1 is LNHDA, CDR2 SQIVND (reference sequence). Here the CDR3 DNA reads TGTGCCAGTAGTCCTGGGACAGTGAGCTCCTACGAGCAGTACTTC. It is translated as CASSPGTVSSYEQYF.